A selection of T cell receptor beta chains follows, all from one sample in a study of blood T cells in healthy people across ages. Via MiXCR, TCRdb re-called the 5' RACE reads, giving one row per CDR3 protein. The sample contains 450,000 to 650,000 distinct CDR3 sequences, around 24% of which appear only once. The sample was also reused in another study, on T cells of mothers and their children.

The source material was blood. The receptor set was obtained from a boy between 10 and 17 years old in good health. Each CDR3 is given with its conserved first and last residue. Each record gives: clone size, V gene, CDR3 protein. A row's size may be missing; if present it is once, few, many or a size class.

>-|TRBV29-1
CSVETGYYGYTF
>medium-sized|TRBV20-1
CSATAGGAGEKLFF
>many|TRBV5-1
CASSLATGQGLYEQYF
>-|TRBV27
CASSFQPGTEQFF
>few|TRBV5-6
CASSLLLPSTDTQYF
>-|TRBV29-1
CSSEGSRAEAFF
>-|TRBV5-6
CASSASRDGWTEAFF
>few|TRBV6-2/TRBV6-3
CASMYLGLAGGYNEQFF
>-|TRBV7-2
CASSSGTGLPSGNTIYF
>few|TRBV3-1
CASSQVGGASGLDGYNEQFF
>-|TRBV10-2
CASSIGTSGPQQYF
>-|TRBV25-1
CASRDSLYEQYF
>once|TRBV20-1
CSASYQSPYNEQFF
>few|TRBV4-1
CASSQQAGFYNEQFF
>many|TRBV10-3
CAIRPDGEEIETQYF
>few|TRBV14
CASSLLAGGAGGEQFF
>-|TRBV4-3
CASSQDRALAGDPIDF
>-|TRBV12-3/TRBV12-4
CASSRQDTTQYF
>-|TRBV20-1
CSAWTSGRPDEQYF
>-|TRBV7-9
CASSLVAPAGLHPYEQYF
>-|TRBV5-1
CASRLQGVETQYF
>-|TRBV29-1
CSVARDRGLETQYF
>-|TRBV5-1
CASSLDTLNTGELFF
>few|TRBV7-2
CASSSPGLAALLAQYF
>-|TRBV29-1
CSVEGRYTDTQYF
>few|TRBV6-1
CASRAQGYTYEQYF
>few|TRBV5-1
CASSLVTGGNNEQFF
>-|TRBV5-1
CASSLAVVGGSYNEQFF
>few|TRBV28
CASSSGTGVNGYTF
>few|TRBV28
CASIGPAIYNEQFF
>few|TRBV20-1
CSVQRGTRYF
>many|TRBV9
CASSAGLAGGHEQFF
>few|TRBV20-1
CSSWGELENTEAFF
>-|TRBV6-6
CASTGGGAGNTIYF
>-|TRBV9
CASSVGAGDNEKLFF
>-|TRBV4-3
CASSQYTGGGETQYF
>-|TRBV5-5
CASSSAGVGNTIYF
>once|TRBV7-2
CASSLSWTGYDEQYF
>-|TRBV6-1
CASSDRDHGGDNSPLHF
>-|TRBV6-2/TRBV6-3
CASSRGLAGVREQYF
>few|TRBV20-1
CSASEGGYTEAFF
>few|TRBV12-3/TRBV12-4
CAGLQQPLTLSSPLHF
>few|TRBV20-1
CSARRGTNQPQHF
>few|TRBV7-8
CASSLGLVGSDTQYF
>-|TRBV7-9
CVSSLGDRDWSYNEQFF
>-|TRBV7-6
CASSLASDEQFF
>few|TRBV10-3
CAIQRGTDTQYF
>-|TRBV20-1
CSASTGNEKLFF
>few|TRBV4-1
CASSQGGSTYEQYF
>-|TRBV7-9
CASSPSRRGTYEQYF
>few|TRBV4-1
CASSLNLRGVYTEAFF
>-|TRBV30
CAWSRGDSLYEQYF
>-|TRBV6-1
CASSEGGGSDWETQYF
>few|TRBV29-1
CSVSGGASNEQFF
>once|TRBV2
CASSEASGQGEQFF
>few|TRBV2
CASSEEAGPYEQYF
>many|TRBV29-1
CSVEDQGPIDEQFF
>-|TRBV20-1
CSGARSRSLAKNIQYF
>-|TRBV20-1
CSAPDRGVSYNEQFF
>few|TRBV6-2/TRBV6-3
CASSLPGQGTNYGYTF